This T cell receptor beta chain was obtained from a study of blood T cell repertoires in COVID-19. Study summary: Collection of acute and convalescent COVID-19 samples took place in the United States, Italy and Spain. In each case, the material was cDNA or gDNA derived from T cells, B-cell-depleted T cells, or PBMCs.

CDR1 SGHRS and CDR2 YFSETQ come from the germline V gene. This CDR3 region has 13 residues. Trimming took 2 bases from V and 1 from J, leaving 6 bases between them. In the original processing: Amplification from reference gene primers served as the basis for estimated nucleated cell counts. Sequencing was performed with immunoSEQ multiplex PCR; in TCRdb, only in-frame clones are kept and a portion is missing. V, J and clone size are those of that table, while D and trimming were read from the DNA. The profile shows about 140,000 clones, 70% to 90% of them singletons. The chain is built from TRBV5-1 and TRBJ2-5, with D perhaps matching TRBD2 (5 bases). The TCR was taken from a human donor in a cohort sampled during active COVID-19. Sequenced: peripheral blood. The DNA of the CDR3 is TGCGCCAGCAGCTTTGGACTCCAAGAGACCCAGTACTTC. It is translated as CASSFGLQETQYF.